Below are 5 T cell receptor beta chains sequenced from a single sample in a study of T cells expressing NK-cell markers. From the 5' RACE reads, TCRdb lists one entry per CDR3 protein and no DNA. The sample's table shows hundreds of thousands of distinct CDR3 sequences. Sequencing was performed on blood T cells: a sorted CD56 or NKG2C T cell subset, CD4+ or CD8+ T cells, or bulk PBMC T cells (not recorded which). The receptors originated from a man aged 18 to 35 in good health.

The J gene is TRBJ1-2, the V gene TRBV4-3. Germline loops: CDR1 LGHNA, CDR2 YSLEER. CDR3 length equals 14 residues. This chain's CDR3 is CASSGSLTNYGYTF.

The chain employs TRBV15 and TRBJ2-4; TCRdb gives TRBD1 as the D gene, but with no DNA this cannot be confirmed. The CDR3 is 16 amino acids. Germline CDR1 LNHNV, CDR2 YYDKDF (reference sequence). CDR3 in amino acids: CATSRLAWDSKNIQYF.

V is TRBV14 and J is TRBJ1-2; TCRdb calls TRBD1, which cannot be checked without DNA. The CDR3 length is 14 residues. CDR1 and CDR2 (germline): SGHDN, FVKESK. Here the CDR3 reads CASSQQGLGYGYTF. The whole variable domain, remainder taken from reference TRBV14 and TRBJ1-2, is EAGVTQFPSHSVIEKGQTVTLRCDPISGHDNLYWYRRVMGKEIKFLLHFVKESKQDESGMPNNRFLAERTGGTYSTLKVQPAELEDSGVYFCASSQQGLGYGYTFGSGTRLTVV.

CDR3 in amino acids: CASSLGDLGGYTGELFF. J is TRBJ2-2 and V is TRBV7-8; there is no DNA to check the TCRdb D call of TRBD2. Per the germline V gene, CDR1 is SGHVS and CDR2 is FQNEAQ. CDR3 length equals 17 residues.

The chain joins TRBV5-1 to TRBJ2-3; TCRdb proposes TRBD2, but this gene call is untestable without DNA. CDR1 and CDR2 from the germline V gene are SGHRS and YFSETQ. This CDR3 contains 15 residues. This CDR3 reads CASSQGLAGIYTQYF.